Following are 32 T cell receptor beta chains from one sample sequenced in a study of PD-L1 blockade in urothelial cancer. Clones were read by immunoSEQ multiplex PCR, and TCRdb kept only the in-frame ones, dropping some. The sample shows over 65,000 clones, about 85% of them seen only once. Sequenced here: PBMCs, sampled around atezolizumab (anti-PD-L1) treatment. The receptor set was obtained from a man between 65 and 85 years old with urothelial cancer.

The chain links TRBV29-1 to TRBJ2-7, with TRBD1 matching over 7 bases. This CDR3 is built from 12 residues. Germline V CDR1 and CDR2: SQVTM, ANQGSEA. CDR3 region: CSGQENSYEQYF. The CDR3 coding sequence is TGCTCTGGACAGGAAAATTCCTACGAGCAGTACTTC.

The chain is built from TRBV5-1 and TRBJ2-3; 7 bases agree with TRBD2. The CDR3 length is 15 residues. Germline V gene sequence: CDR1 SGHRS, CDR2 YFSETQ. V was pared by 3 bases and J by 0 bases, with 4 bases of the junction left unmatched. In DNA, the CDR3 is TGCGCCAGCAGCTCAAGCGGGGCTAGCACAGATACGCAGTATTTT. Protein: CASSSSGASTDTQYF.

The gene calls are TRBV19 and TRBJ2-1; D gene uncertain. Trimming shortened V by 4 bases and J by 3 bases, and 10 bases separated the two germline ends. The CDR3 consists of 14 residues. Germline V lookup: CDR1 LNHDA, CDR2 SQIVND (reference sequence). Written as DNA, the CDR3 is TGTGCCAGTAGTACCCTTCCGGGCTACAATGAGCAGTTCTTC. Protein: CASSTLPGYNEQFF.

The gene calls are TRBV5-6 and TRBJ2-7; possible D gene TRBD2, 6 bases. CDR1 SGHDT and CDR2 YYEEEE come from the germline V gene. Trimming pared 0 bases from V and 3 bases from J, leaving 13 bases between. This CDR3 comprises 15 residues. The CDR3 reads CASSLGGGAYYEQYF. The CDR3, as DNA: TGTGCCAGCAGCTTGGGAGGCGGGGCTTACTACGAGCAGTACTTC.

The rearrangement links TRBV11-2 to TRBJ2-2; 8 bases map to TRBD1. The CDR3 has 15 amino acids. Trimming at V came to 5 bases and at J to 2 bases, leaving 4 bases not matched to a gene. Germline CDR1 SGHAT, CDR2 FQNNGV. The CDR3: CASSRGQGNTGELFF. The CDR3 nucleotides are TGTGCCAGCAGCAGAGGACAGGGAAACACCGGGGAGCTGTTTTTT.

The chain couples TRBV7-8 to TRBJ1-1, with D maybe TRBD1 (6 bases). With 4 bases removed from V and 0 bases from J, the gap between germline ends came to 15 bases. This CDR3 contains 16 residues. Germline values: CDR1 SGHVS, CDR2 FQNEAQ. The CDR3 coding sequence is TGTGCCAGCAGCTACGTCTCGGGACACCTGAACACTGAAGCTTTCTTT. Translating it yields CASSYVSGHLNTEAFF.

The CDR3 coding sequence is TGTGCCAGTAGTATATTTGGGGACTGGAGCTATGGCTACACCTTC. Residues: CASSIFGDWSYGYTF. The genes are TRBV19 and TRBJ1-2, with TRBD1 as a possible D gene (5 bases). Trimming took 2 bases from V and 4 from J, leaving 14 bases between them. CDR1 is LNHDA, CDR2 SQIVND, per germline (reference sequence). This CDR3 is 15 amino acids long. The variable domain in full, completed from reference TRBV19 and TRBJ1-2, reads DGGITQSPKYLFRKEGQNVTLSCEQNLNHDAMYWYRQDPGQGLRLIYYSQIVNDFQKGDIAEGYSVSREKKESFPLTVTSAQKNPTAFYLCASSIFGDWSYGYTFGSGTRLTVV.

Only one count was recorded for this clone. The chain employs TRBV11-2 and TRBJ2-2; 8 positions match TRBD2. The CDR3 sequence is 15 residues long. The J segment lost 4 bases and the V segment lost 4 bases, leaving 5 bases of the junction unmatched. Germline V gene data show CDR1 as SGHAT and CDR2 as FQNNGV. This chain's CDR3 is CASSSGLAPTGELFF. Written as DNA, the CDR3 is TGTGCCAGCAGCTCCGGACTAGCACCCACCGGGGAGCTGTTTTTT.

V is TRBV4-1 and J is TRBJ2-3; 7 nucleotides agree with TRBD2. The trim removed 0 bases at V and 5 bases at J, leaving 8 bases unmatched. The CDR3 is 16 amino acids. CDR1 and CDR2 (germline): MGHRA, YSYEKL. CDR3 sequence: CASSQEGTMLVDTQYF. The DNA of the CDR3 is TGCGCCAGCAGCCAAGAAGGGACTATGTTGGTAGATACGCAGTATTTT.

The chain employs TRBV7-3 and TRBJ1-1, with a possible D match to TRBD1 (5 bases). Trimming took 5 bases from V and 8 from J, leaving 15 bases between them. The CDR3 runs to 13 residues. Germline V gives CDR1 SGHTA, CDR2 FQGTGA. The CDR3 protein is CASSTRQGAEAFF. CDR3 bases: TGTGCCAGCAGCACCCGCCAGGGCGCCGAAGCTTTCTTT.

V is TRBV4-1 and J is TRBJ2-5; 10 nucleotides align to TRBD2. CDR3 length equals 15 residues. Germline-derived CDR1 and CDR2 are MGHRA and YSYEKL. With 4 bases clipped from V and 4 bases from J, the junction kept 6 bases outside the gene matches. CDR3 residues: CASSLLAGARETQYF. The CDR3 DNA sequence: TGCGCCAGCAGCCTTCTAGCGGGAGCGCGAGAGACCCAGTACTTC.

The gene calls are TRBV27 and TRBJ2-3, with 11 bases identical to TRBD2. The junction had 7 bases not matched to a gene; V was cut back by 2 bases and J by 6 bases. This CDR3 contains 16 residues. Germline CDR1 is MNHEY and CDR2 is SMNVEV (reference sequence). The CDR3 DNA is TGTGCCAGCAGTTTAGGGACTAGCGGAGGTAGGGATACGCAGTATTTT. Protein: CASSLGTSGGRDTQYF.

V usage is TRBV10-3 and J usage is TRBJ2-3, with TRBD2 matching 7 bases. The CDR3 loop spans 14 amino acids. Unmatched junction bases numbered 10, after V lost 11 bases and J lost 2 bases. Looked up from germline, CDR1 is ENHRY and CDR2 is SYGVKD. The CDR3 sequence is CASKRGIDTDTQYF. The CDR3 DNA sequence: TGTGCCTCAAAGCGGGGTATCGACACAGATACGCAGTATTTT.

The chain couples TRBV5-5 to TRBJ1-5; TRBD1 aligns across 7 bases. Germline loops: CDR1 SGHKS, CDR2 YYEKEE (reference sequence). CDR3 length equals 15 residues. V was pared by 0 bases and J by 3 bases, with 3 bases of the junction left unmatched. The CDR3 DNA follows: TGTGCCAGCAGCTTGGGACAGGGCCTCAATCAGCCCCAGCATTTT. Protein: CASSLGQGLNQPQHF.

J is TRBJ2-7 and V is TRBV4-1; possible D gene TRBD2, 6 bases. This CDR3 has 16 amino acids. Trimming shortened V by 3 bases and J by 3 bases, and 18 bases separated the two germline ends. Germline lookup yields CDR1 MGHRA and CDR2 YSYEKL. The CDR3 DNA reads TGCGCCAGCAGCCATTGGTCTGATCTAGCGAACTACGAGCAGTACTTC. It is translated as CASSHWSDLANYEQYF.

The CDR3 sequence: CASSPRGAGELFF. CDR3 in DNA: TGTGCCAGCTCACCACGGGGGGCCGGGGAGCTGTTTTTT. The gene calls are TRBV18 and TRBJ2-2; TRBD2 might be the D (6 bases). The CDR3 length is 13 residues. V lost 1 base, J lost 6 bases, and 6 bases lay in between. Germline CDR1 is KGHSH and CDR2 is LQKENI. Looking up the rest from reference TRBV18 and TRBJ2-2 gives the full variable domain: NAGVMQNPRHLVRRRGQEARLRCSPMKGHSHVYWYRQLPEEGLKFMVYLQKENIIDESGMPKERFSAEFPKEGPSILRIQQVVRGDSAAYFCASSPRGAGELFFGEGSRLTVL.

V gene TRBV11-2 combines with J gene TRBJ2-1; weak D call: TRBD1 (6 bases). Trimming took 5 bases from V and 10 from J, leaving 15 bases between them. The CDR3 spans 13 residues. Germline lookup yields CDR1 SGHAT and CDR2 FQNNGV. CDR3 DNA sequence: TGTGCCAGCAGCCCCCAAGTAGGGACAGAGCAGTTCTTC. This gives the protein CASSPQVGTEQFF.

The V gene is TRBV5-6, the J gene TRBJ1-2; D gene uncertain. V was clipped by 3 bases and J by 0 bases, with 9 bases between them. The CDR3 length is 14 residues. Germline-derived CDR1 and CDR2 are SGHDT and YYEEEE. The CDR3 loop reads CASSYTASNYGYTF. Here the CDR3 DNA reads TGTGCCAGCAGCTATACAGCTTCTAACTATGGCTACACCTTC.

This rearrangement joins TRBV28 to TRBJ2-7, with D possibly matching TRBD1 (6 bases). This CDR3 comprises 17 residues. The V end was cut by 3 bases, the J end by 0 bases, with 18 bases between. Germline V lookup: CDR1 MDHEN, CDR2 SYDVKM. CDR3 in DNA: TGTGCCAGCAGTTTCCTCTCGGACAGATGGAGCTCCTACGAGCAGTACTTC. Its protein is CASSFLSDRWSSYEQYF.

The chain links TRBV10-3 to TRBJ2-7, with 11 bases fitting TRBD2. This CDR3 is built from 14 residues. The J segment lost 0 bases and the V segment lost 10 bases, leaving 5 bases of the junction unmatched. Germline V lookup: CDR1 ENHRY, CDR2 SYGVKD. The CDR3 protein is CATGLAGYSYEQYF. CDR3 coding DNA: TGTGCCACCGGACTAGCGGGTTACTCCTACGAGCAGTACTTC.

This rearrangement joins TRBV28 to TRBJ2-1; D possibly corresponds to TRBD1 (5 bases). The CDR3 runs to 14 residues. Germline loops: CDR1 MDHEN, CDR2 SYDVKM. Trimming stripped 4 bases from V and 5 bases from J, with 12 bases between. CDR3 protein: CASSSGSKNNEQFF. In DNA, the CDR3 is TGTGCCAGCAGTTCAGGGTCTAAAAACAATGAGCAGTTCTTC.

This clone came up a few times. The J gene is TRBJ1-1, the V gene TRBV14; maybe TRBD1 (6 bases). The CDR3 runs 13 residues. V lost 3 bases to trimming and J lost 10 bases, with 15 bases between them. CDR1 is SGHDN, CDR2 FVKESK, per germline. The CDR3 sequence is CASSQISRDIAFF. In DNA, the CDR3 is TGTGCCAGCAGCCAGATCAGCCGGGACATAGCTTTCTTT.

The V and J genes are TRBV6-1 and TRBJ2-2; 8 bases are a match to TRBD1. V shed 4 bases, J shed 6 bases, and the junction held 4 bases outside the gene matches. Germline V gives CDR1 MNHNS, CDR2 SASEGT. The CDR3 is made up of 14 amino acids. The CDR3 loop is CASSGKQGAGELFF. The CDR3 nucleotides read TGTGCCAGCAGTGGTAAACAGGGGGCCGGGGAGCTGTTTTTT.

DNA of the CDR3: TGTGCCAGCAGTTACCCGGGACTAGCGGTTGAGCAGTTCTTC. Translation gives CASSYPGLAVEQFF. This sequence joins TRBV6-6 and TRBJ2-1, with 11 positions matching TRBD2. CDR3 length equals 14 residues. CDR1 and CDR2 from the germline V gene are MNHNY and SVGAGI (reference sequence). Trimming removed 2 bases from V and 9 bases from J; junction bases left unmatched: 3.

This clone was counted a single time. V is TRBV5-1 and J is TRBJ2-1; TRBD1 aligns across 7 bases. CDR3 length: 14 residues. The V gene's germline CDR1 is SGHRS and CDR2 YFSETQ. J gave up 6 bases and V 0 bases, and 3 bases lay outside the gene matches. In nucleotides, the CDR3 is TGCGCCAGCAGCTTGGAGGCAGGGGGCAATGAGCAGTTCTTC. Translating gives CASSLEAGGNEQFF.

The rearrangement links TRBV30 to TRBJ1-1; maybe TRBD1 (5 bases). The V gene's germline CDR1 is GTSNPN and CDR2 SVGIG (reference sequence). This CDR3 comprises 13 residues. The ends were cut back, 4 bases at V and 3 bases at J, with 12 bases in the middle. In nucleotides, the CDR3 is TGTGCCTGGATAGTAGGGGCGCACACTGAAGCTTTCTTT. Its translation: CAWIVGAHTEAFF.

The chain employs TRBV6-1 and TRBJ2-5; D is perhaps TRBD1 (5 bases). Looked up from germline, CDR1 is MNHNS and CDR2 is SASEGT. This CDR3 is built from 14 residues. Trimming pared 8 bases from V and 7 bases from J, leaving 20 bases between. DNA for the CDR3: TGTGCCAGCGGAGACAGAGGAGCAGTGATGACCCAGTACTTC. Protein sequence: CASGDRGAVMTQYF.

This chain uses TRBV11-2 with TRBJ2-1, with D maybe TRBD1 (6 bases). Germline V gene lookup returns CDR1 SGHAT and CDR2 FQNNGV. The CDR3 sequence is 15 residues long. Trimming took off 5 bases at V and 0 bases at J, with 11 bases between the two ends. CDR3 in amino acids: CASSHGQSSYNEQFF. CDR3 bases: TGTGCCAGCAGCCACGGACAGAGCTCCTACAATGAGCAGTTCTTC.

Concerning this clone: In the same sample, other DNA sequences code for this CDR3. CDR3 sequence reads: CASSVGPGETQYF. The CDR3 DNA reads TGTGCCAGCAGCGTAGGGCCAGGCGAGACCCAGTACTTC. The rearrangement joins TRBV9 to TRBJ2-5; D remains ambiguous. The CDR3 runs to 13 residues. CDR1 and CDR2 from the germline V gene are SGDLS and YYNGEE. V was shortened by 0 bases and J by 5 bases, with 8 bases between the two germline ends. The whole variable domain, filled in from reference TRBV9 and TRBJ2-5, reads DSGVTQTPKHLITATGQRVTLRCSPRSGDLSVYWYQQSLDQGLQFLIQYYNGEERAKGNILERFSAQQFPDLHSELNLSSLELGDSALYFCASSVGPGETQYFGPGTRLLVL.

This clone has only one observation. This rearrangement joins TRBV28 to TRBJ2-7; TRBD2 matches at 13 bases. This CDR3 has 16 residues. From germline, CDR1 is MDHEN and CDR2 SYDVKM. V lost 3 bases and J lost 6; bases outside the gene matches: 8. CDR3 in DNA: TGTGCCAGCAGTTTTGGGACTAGCGGGATTCCAGTCGAGCAGTACTTC. Its protein product is CASSFGTSGIPVEQYF.

The gene calls are TRBV28 and TRBJ1-5; TRBD1 agrees at 8 bases. With 5 bases clipped from V and 5 bases from J, the junction kept 11 bases outside the gene matches. Germline V lookup: CDR1 MDHEN, CDR2 SYDVKM. CDR3 length: 16 residues. CDR3 DNA sequence: TGTGCCAGCAGTCCAACGACAGGGGCCCTCGATCAGCCCCAGCATTTT. Amino acid sequence: CASSPTTGALDQPQHF.

V and J are TRBV28 and TRBJ2-5; perhaps TRBD1 as D (5 bases). Trimming removed 8 bases at V and 2 bases at J, with 24 bases between. This CDR3 region has 17 residues. From germline, CDR1 is MDHEN and CDR2 SYDVKM. The CDR3 spells CASRRGSAEQFQETQYF. The CDR3 nucleotides are TGTGCCAGCCGTAGGGGATCTGCAGAACAATTTCAAGAGACCCAGTACTTC. The full variable domain, in which reference TRBV28 and TRBJ2-5 provide the parts outside the CDR3, is DVKVTQSSRYLVKRTGEKVFLECVQDMDHENMFWYRQDPGLGLRLIYFSYDVKMKEKGDIPEGYSVSREKKERFSLILESASTNQTSMYLCASRRGSAEQFQETQYFGPGTRLLVL.